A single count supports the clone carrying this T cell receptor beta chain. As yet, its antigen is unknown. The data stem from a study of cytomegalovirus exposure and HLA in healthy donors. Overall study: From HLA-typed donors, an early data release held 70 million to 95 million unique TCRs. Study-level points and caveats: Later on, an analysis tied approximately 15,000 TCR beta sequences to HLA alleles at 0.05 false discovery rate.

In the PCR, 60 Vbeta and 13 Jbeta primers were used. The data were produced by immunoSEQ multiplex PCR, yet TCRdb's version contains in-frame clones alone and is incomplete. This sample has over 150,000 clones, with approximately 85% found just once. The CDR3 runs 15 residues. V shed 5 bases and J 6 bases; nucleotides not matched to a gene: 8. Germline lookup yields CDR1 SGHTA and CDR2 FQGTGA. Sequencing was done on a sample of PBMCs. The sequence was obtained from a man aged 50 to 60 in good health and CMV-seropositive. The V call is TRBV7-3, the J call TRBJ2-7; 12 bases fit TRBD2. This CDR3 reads CASSPSGRASGEQYF. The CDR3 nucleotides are TGTGCCAGCAGCCCTAGCGGGAGGGCCTCCGGCGAGCAGTACTTC.